This TCR beta chain derives from a study of blood T cell repertoires in COVID-19. Background on the study: The United States, Italy and Spain supplied acute and convalescent COVID-19 samples. Sample material is recorded as cDNA or gDNA derived from T cells, B-cell-depleted T cells, or PBMCs.

V lost 1 base to trimming and J lost 5 bases; unmatched junction nucleotides: 1. The CDR3 runs 15 residues. Per germline, CDR1 SGHNT and CDR2 YYREEE (reference sequence). As processed by the authors: Amplification of reference gene primers was used by the study to estimate nucleated cell counts. The table came from immunoSEQ multiplex PCR; TCRdb's copy has only in-frame clones and leaves some out. V and J calls and clone size come straight from that table; D and trimming were deduced from the DNA. Seen here are about 270,000 clones, under 90% observed once, and the top ten hold around 10%. V usage is TRBV5-4 and J usage is TRBJ2-1; 12 bases fit TRBD2. Material: peripheral blood. The TCR comes from a woman aged 50 to 65 who had recovered from COVID-19. The CDR3 DNA reads TGTGCCAGCAGCTTGTGGACTAGCGGGGACAATGAGCAGTTCTTC. Its translation is CASSLWTSGDNEQFF.